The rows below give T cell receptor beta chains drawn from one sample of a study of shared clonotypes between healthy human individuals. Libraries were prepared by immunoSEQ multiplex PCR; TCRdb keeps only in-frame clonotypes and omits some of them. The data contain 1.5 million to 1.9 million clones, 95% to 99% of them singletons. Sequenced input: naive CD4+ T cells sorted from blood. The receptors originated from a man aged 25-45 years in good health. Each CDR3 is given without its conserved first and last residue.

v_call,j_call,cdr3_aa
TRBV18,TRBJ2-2,ASSQARLAANTGELF
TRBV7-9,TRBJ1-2,ASSLGEAWTNYGYT
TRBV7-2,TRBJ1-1,ASSPMERQNTEAF
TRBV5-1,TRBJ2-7,ASSFRSSYEQY
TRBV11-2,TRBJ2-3,ASSLGATADTQY
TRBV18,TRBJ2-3,ASSQTGTGLIDTQY
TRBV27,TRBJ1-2,ASSLLPPGGRYGYT
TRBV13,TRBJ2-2,ASSTRLAGVSGELF
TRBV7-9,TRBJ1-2,ASQDRGEGGT
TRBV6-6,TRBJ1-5,ASNSDRGGNQPQH